This T cell receptor beta chain was recovered during a study of blood T cells in healthy people across ages (dated by TCRdb to 2014 to 2015). In the study overall: In model experiments, roughly one uniquely barcoded TCR beta cDNA molecule per two T cells was captured by template switching. To track age-related changes in TCR beta repertoire diversity, the study relied on deep sequencing normalized with unique cDNA molecular identifiers. To avoid experimental bias, donors of different ages were distributed randomly across sequencing lanes. The donors were divided into four age groups: young (average around 16 years), middle-aged (approximately 39), aged (under 70) and long-lived (82). Using the same blood draw, the study looked at two additional independent replicas of 1 million unique cDNA reads for two donors, one aged 18 to 30 and the other aged 80 or older.

The germline V gene supplies CDR1 SGHTA and CDR2 FQGNSA. The CDR3 runs 17 amino acids, cysteine and phenylalanine included. Kept here is only the CDR3 DNA, which spans 51 bases and is read in frame from base 1. V loses 0 bases of germline sequence and J loses 0 bases, and the interval between the two ends is 11 bases. This clonotype was recorded a few times. The antigen this receptor binds is unknown. No per-base quality is available; no much larger clone lies one base away. Library preparation was by 5' RACE. The data were produced on an Illumina HiSeq 2500. The second PCR ran for roughly 7 to 12 cycles and used a J-beta primer mix along with a sample-barcoded 5' primer. Each TCR beta cDNA molecule received a unique molecular identifier from a template-switch 5' adaptor carrying 12 random nucleotides. Each sample yielded at least 2.5 million CDR3-containing paired-end reads. The Mint cDNA synthesis kit, primed by a TRBC-specific oligonucleotide, was used to synthesize first-strand cDNA from all RNA. After uracil-DNA glycosylase treatment, a first 18-cycle PCR used universal primers M1SS and BC2_uni_R on all cDNA. As for the authors' bioinformatics: Each sample was normalized by randomly selecting 1 million high-quality reads, each carrying a distinct molecular identifier. Reads with shared molecular identifiers were discarded instead of being binned into consensus sequences. MiTCR, run with a Q25 quality threshold and the strictest error-elimination algorithm, handled CDR3 identification, clonotype clustering and error correction. A nonparametric unseen species model with Euler transformation was used to estimate lower-bound total TCR beta diversity. TCRdb passed the public sequencing reads through fastp at Q25 and MiXCR, retaining productive beta sequences. Identical CDR3 proteins give one entry, which carries the most common genes and DNA. What appears here as the V and J calls and clone size reflects TCRdb's work, not the paper's. The sample data list roughly 900,000 distinct CDR3 sequences, and around 48% of these were observed just once. 13% of the sample is taken by the ten largest.

The approximately 41 donors, aged about 6 to 95 years, were systemically healthy Caucasian individuals from Russia. About 10 milliliters of peripheral blood were collected from each donor into EDTA-treated Vacutainer tubes. Ficoll-Paque density-gradient centrifugation was used to isolate PBMCs, with at least 6.5 million per sample. Trizol reagent was used to extract total RNA from the PBMCs, yielding at least 6 micrograms per sample. The percentages of naive CD45RAhigh/CD27high T cells were determined by flow cytometry on a PBMC aliquot from every donor. Results the study describes overall, beyond this receptor: Observed TCR beta diversity per million T cells fell roughly linearly with age, and a significant reduction was already apparent by age about 43. Compared with the aged group, the long-lived group had more naive CD4+ T cells, fewer expanded clones and increased TCR diversity, suggesting age selection. A strong correlation was found between observed TCR beta diversity and the percentage of naive T cells measured by flow cytometry. Conclusive comparison of naive and antigen-experienced compartments was prevented by the profiling of bulk unsorted PBMCs. Estimates of total diversity based on one million sequenced T cells were considered lower bounds and underestimates. Because donor CMV infection status was unknown, age-related changes in expanded clonotypes were potentially confounded.

The chain joins TRBV7-2 to TRBJ2-2, with TRBD1 as a weak D call on 6 bases. Sequenced input: blood. This clonotype was sampled from a man aged 25-40 years in good health. CDR3 loop: CASSLAATGTNTGELFF. The bases read TGTGCCAGCAGCTTAGCTGCGACAGGAACGAACACCGGGGAGCTGTTTTTT.